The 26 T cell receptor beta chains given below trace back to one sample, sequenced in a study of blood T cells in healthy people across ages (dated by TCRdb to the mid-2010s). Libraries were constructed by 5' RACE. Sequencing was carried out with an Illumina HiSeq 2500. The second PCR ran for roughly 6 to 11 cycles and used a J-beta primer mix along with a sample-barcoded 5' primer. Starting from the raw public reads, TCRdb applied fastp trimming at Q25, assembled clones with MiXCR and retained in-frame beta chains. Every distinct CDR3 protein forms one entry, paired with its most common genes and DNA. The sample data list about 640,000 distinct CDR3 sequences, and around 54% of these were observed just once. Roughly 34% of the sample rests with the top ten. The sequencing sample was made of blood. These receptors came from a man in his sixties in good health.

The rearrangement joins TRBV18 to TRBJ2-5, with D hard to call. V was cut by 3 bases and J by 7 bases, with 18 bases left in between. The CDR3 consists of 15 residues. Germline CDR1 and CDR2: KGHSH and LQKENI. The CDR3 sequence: CASSPSRAPKGTQYF. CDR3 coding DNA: TGTGCCAGCTCACCTAGCCGGGCCCCAAAAGGGACCCAGTACTTC.

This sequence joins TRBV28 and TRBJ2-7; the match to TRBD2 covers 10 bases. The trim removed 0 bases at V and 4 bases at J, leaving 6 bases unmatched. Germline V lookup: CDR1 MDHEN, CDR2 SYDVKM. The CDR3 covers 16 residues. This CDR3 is CASSLCLAGGWYEQYF. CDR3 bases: TGTGCCAGCAGTTTATGTTTAGCGGGGGGTTGGTACGAGCAGTACTTC.

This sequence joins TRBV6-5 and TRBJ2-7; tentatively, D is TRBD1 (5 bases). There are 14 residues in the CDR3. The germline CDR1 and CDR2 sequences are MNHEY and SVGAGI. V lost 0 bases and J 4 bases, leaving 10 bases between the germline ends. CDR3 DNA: TGTGCCAGCAGTTACTCCACCCAGGGTTACGAGCAGTACTTC. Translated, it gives CASSYSTQGYEQYF.

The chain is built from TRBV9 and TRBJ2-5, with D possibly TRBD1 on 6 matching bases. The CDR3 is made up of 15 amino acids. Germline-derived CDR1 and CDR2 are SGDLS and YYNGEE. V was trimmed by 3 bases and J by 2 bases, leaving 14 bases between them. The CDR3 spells CASSGTGTHQETQYF. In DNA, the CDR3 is TGTGCCAGCAGCGGGACCGGGACACATCAAGAGACCCAGTACTTC.

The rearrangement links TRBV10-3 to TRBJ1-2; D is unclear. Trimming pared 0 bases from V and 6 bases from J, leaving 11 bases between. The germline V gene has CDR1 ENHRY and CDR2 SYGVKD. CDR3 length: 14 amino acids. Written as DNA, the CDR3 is TGTGCCATCAGTGAGTCACCTAGAGGGCATGGCTACACCTTC. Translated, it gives CAISESPRGHGYTF.

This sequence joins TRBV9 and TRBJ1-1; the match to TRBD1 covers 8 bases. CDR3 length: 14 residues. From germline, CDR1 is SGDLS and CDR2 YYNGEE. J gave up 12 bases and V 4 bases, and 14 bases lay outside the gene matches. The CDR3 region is CASSPWGAGGKTFF. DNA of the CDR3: TGTGCCAGCAGCCCTTGGGGGGCAGGGGGCAAAACTTTCTTT.

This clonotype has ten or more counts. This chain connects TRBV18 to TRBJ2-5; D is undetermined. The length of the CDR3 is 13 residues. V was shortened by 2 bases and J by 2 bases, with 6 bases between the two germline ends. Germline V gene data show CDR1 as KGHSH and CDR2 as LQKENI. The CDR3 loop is CASSPGVQETQYF. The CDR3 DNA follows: TGTGCCAGCTCACCAGGGGTACAAGAGACCCAGTACTTC.

The CDR3 reads CASSPTGESYNEQFF. The DNA for the CDR3 is TGTGCCAGCAGCCCGACCGGTGAATCATACAATGAGCAGTTCTTC. V usage is TRBV11-2 and J usage is TRBJ2-1; D remains ambiguous. Per the germline V gene, CDR1 is SGHAT and CDR2 is FQNNGV. The CDR3 sequence is 15 residues long. V lost 5 bases and J lost 4, with 15 bases in between. The variable domain in full, with the rest retrieved from reference TRBV11-2 and TRBJ2-1, is EAGVAQSPRYKIIEKRQSVAFWCNPISGHATLYWYQQILGQGPKLLIQFQNNGVVDDSQLPKDRFSAERLKGVDSTLKIQPAKLEDSAVYLCASSPTGESYNEQFFGPGTRLTVL.

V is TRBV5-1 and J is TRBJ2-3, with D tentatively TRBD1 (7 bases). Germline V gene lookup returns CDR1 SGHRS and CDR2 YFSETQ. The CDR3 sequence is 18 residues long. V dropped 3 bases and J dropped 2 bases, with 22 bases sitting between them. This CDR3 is CASSSRPMSGGSTDTQYF. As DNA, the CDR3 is TGCGCCAGCAGCTCGAGGCCCATGTCAGGGGGGTCCACAGATACGCAGTATTTT.

The CDR3 region has the DNA TGTGCCAGCATCTCCGGGACAGGAGTCTCTGGGGCCAACGTCCTGACTTTC. Residues: CASISGTGVSGANVLTF. This rearrangement joins TRBV11-2 to TRBJ2-6, with 8 bases that match TRBD1. The CDR3 is made up of 17 amino acids. V gave up 7 bases and J gave up 0 bases; unmatched junction bases: 8. Germline loops: CDR1 SGHAT, CDR2 FQNNGV.

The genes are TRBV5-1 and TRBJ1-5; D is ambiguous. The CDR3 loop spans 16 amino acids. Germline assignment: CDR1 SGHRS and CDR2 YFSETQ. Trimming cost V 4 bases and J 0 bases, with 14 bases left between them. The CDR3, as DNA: TGCGCCAGCAGCCCGGACTATCCCAATAGCAATCAGCCCCAGCATTTT. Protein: CASSPDYPNSNQPQHF.

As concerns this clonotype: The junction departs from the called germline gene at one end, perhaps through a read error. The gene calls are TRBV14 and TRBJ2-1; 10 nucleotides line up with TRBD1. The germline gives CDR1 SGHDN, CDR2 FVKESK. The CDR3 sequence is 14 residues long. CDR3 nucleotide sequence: TGTGCCAGCAGCCGGGACAGGGGATACAATGAGCGGTTCTTC. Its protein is CASSRDRGYNERFF.

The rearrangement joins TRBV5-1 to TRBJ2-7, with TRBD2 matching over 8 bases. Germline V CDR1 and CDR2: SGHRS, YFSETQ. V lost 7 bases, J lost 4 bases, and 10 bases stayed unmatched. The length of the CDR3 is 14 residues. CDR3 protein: CASARGGAGYEQYF. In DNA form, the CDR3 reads TGCGCCAGCGCCCGGGGGGGAGCAGGGTACGAGCAGTACTTC.

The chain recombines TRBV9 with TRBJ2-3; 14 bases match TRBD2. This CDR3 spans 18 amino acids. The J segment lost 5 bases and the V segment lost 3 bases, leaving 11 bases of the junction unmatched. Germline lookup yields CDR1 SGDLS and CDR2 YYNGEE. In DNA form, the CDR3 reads TGTGCCAGCAGCGCAGGACTAGCGGGGGGCCGATCCCAAGATACGCAGTATTTT. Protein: CASSAGLAGGRSQDTQYF.

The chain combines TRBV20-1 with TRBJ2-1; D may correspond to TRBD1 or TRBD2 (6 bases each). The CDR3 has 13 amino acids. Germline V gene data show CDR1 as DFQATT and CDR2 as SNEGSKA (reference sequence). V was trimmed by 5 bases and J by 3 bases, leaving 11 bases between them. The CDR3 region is CSACEGGYNEQFF. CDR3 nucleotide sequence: TGCAGTGCTTGCGAGGGGGGCTACAATGAGCAGTTCTTC.

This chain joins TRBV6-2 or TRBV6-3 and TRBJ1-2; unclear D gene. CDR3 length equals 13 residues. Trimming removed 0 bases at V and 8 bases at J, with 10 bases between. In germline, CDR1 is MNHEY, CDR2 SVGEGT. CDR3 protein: CASSYSERSGYTF. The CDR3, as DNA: TGTGCCAGCAGTTACTCGGAAAGGTCCGGCTACACCTTC.

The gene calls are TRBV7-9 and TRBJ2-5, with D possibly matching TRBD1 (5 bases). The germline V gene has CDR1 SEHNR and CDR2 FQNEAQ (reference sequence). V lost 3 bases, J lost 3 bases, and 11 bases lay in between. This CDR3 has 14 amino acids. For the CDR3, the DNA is TGTGCCAGCAGCTTTCTCGGCAGGGAAGAGACCCAGTACTTC. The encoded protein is CASSFLGREETQYF.

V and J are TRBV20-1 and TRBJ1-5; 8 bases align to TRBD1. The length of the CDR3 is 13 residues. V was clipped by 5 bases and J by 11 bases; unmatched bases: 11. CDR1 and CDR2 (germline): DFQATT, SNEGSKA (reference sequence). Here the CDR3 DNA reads TGCAGTGCTCCGGACAGGGAACAAGAGACCCAGCATTTT. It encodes CSAPDREQETQHF.

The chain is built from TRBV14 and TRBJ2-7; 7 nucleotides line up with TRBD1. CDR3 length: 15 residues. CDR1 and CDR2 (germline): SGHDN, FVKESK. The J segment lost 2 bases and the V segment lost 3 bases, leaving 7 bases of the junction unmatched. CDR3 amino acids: CASSHDRVYPYEQYF. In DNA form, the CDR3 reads TGTGCCAGCAGCCACGACAGGGTCTACCCCTACGAGCAGTACTTC. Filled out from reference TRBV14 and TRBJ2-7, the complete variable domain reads EAGVTQFPSHSVIEKGQTVTLRCDPISGHDNLYWYRRVMGKEIKFLLHFVKESKQDESGMPNNRFLAERTGGTYSTLKVQPAELEDSGVYFCASSHDRVYPYEQYFGPGTRLTVT.

In nucleotides, the CDR3 is TGTGCCAGCAGATCGACAGGGAAACACTACAATGAGCAGTTCTTC. It encodes CASRSTGKHYNEQFF. The chain uses TRBV6-5 and TRBJ2-1, with TRBD1 identical over 7 bases. In germline, CDR1 is MNHEY, CDR2 SVGAGI. With V trimmed by 6 bases and J by 3 bases, 8 bases remained unmatched. This CDR3 has 15 amino acids.

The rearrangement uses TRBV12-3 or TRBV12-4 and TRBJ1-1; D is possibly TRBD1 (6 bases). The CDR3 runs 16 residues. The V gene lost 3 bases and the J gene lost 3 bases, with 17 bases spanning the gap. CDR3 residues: CASSFIQGPGDTEAFF. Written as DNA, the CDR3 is TGTGCCAGCAGTTTTATACAGGGCCCAGGGGACACTGAAGCTTTCTTT.

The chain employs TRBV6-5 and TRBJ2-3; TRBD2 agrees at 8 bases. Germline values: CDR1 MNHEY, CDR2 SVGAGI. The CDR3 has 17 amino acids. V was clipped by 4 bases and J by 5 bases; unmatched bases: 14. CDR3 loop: CASSSPREAGAGDTQYF. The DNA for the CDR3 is TGTGCCAGCAGTTCTCCCAGAGAAGCGGGGGCGGGAGATACGCAGTATTTT.

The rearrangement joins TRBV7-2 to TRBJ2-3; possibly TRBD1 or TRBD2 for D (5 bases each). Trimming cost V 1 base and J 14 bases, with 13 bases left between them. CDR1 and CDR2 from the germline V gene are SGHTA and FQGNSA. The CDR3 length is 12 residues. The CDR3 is CASSLDRSGGYF. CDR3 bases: TGTGCCAGCAGCTTAGATCGGTCTGGGGGGTATTTT.

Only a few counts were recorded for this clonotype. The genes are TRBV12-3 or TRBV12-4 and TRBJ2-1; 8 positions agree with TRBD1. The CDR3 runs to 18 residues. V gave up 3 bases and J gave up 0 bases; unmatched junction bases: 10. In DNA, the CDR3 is TGTGCCAGCAGTTTTTCCTCGGGACAGGCGAGCTCCTACAATGAGCAGTTCTTC. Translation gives CASSFSSGQASSYNEQFF.

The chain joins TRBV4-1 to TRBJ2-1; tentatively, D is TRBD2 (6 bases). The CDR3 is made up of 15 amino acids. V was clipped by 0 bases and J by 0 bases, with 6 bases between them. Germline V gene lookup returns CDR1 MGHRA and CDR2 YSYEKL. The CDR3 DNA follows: TGCGCCAGCAGCCAAGAGGGGGGCTCCTACAATGAGCAGTTCTTC. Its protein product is CASSQEGGSYNEQFF.

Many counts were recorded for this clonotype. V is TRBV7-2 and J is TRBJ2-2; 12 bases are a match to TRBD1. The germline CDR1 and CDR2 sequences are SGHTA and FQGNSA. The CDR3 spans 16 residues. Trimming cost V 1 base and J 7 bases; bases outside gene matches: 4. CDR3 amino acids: CASSLGGQGAFGELFF. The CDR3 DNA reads TGTGCCAGCAGCTTAGGGGGACAGGGGGCTTTCGGGGAGCTGTTTTTT.